This T cell receptor beta chain was sequenced in a study of PD-1 blockade in mismatch repair-deficient tumors. At the level of the study: Enrolled about 2013-2016, patients had progressing, pretreated mismatch repair-deficient cancers of around 12 types.

Method: immunoSEQ multiplex PCR; TCRdb's copy keeps in-frame clones and lacks some. This table holds tens of thousands of clones, approximately 78% found once. Mismatch repair deficiency was confirmed in all patients, by PCR or immunohistochemistry. The TCR-sequenced patients were a few responders to pembrolizumab. There are 13 residues in the CDR3. V lost 4 bases, J lost 10 bases, and 5 bases stayed unmatched. The V gene's germline CDR1 is SGDLS and CDR2 YYNGEE. General study results and limits: After pembrolizumab, tumor-resident clones rose rapidly, then generally contracted before radiologic responses.

Points on this clone: What it recognizes is unknown.

The origin of this receptor is an adult with mismatch repair-deficient cancer. V usage is TRBV9 and J usage is TRBJ2-1, with 10 bases identical to TRBD2. Sample: peripheral blood, taken 2 weeks after starting pembrolizumab. This chain's CDR3 is CASSLTSGNEQFF. Written as DNA, the CDR3 is TGTGCCAGCAGCCTAACTAGCGGGAACGAGCAGTTCTTC.